This is a list of T cell receptor beta chains from one sample in a study of cytotoxic CD8 clonotypes in ibrutinib-treated CLL. Sequencing was performed with immunoSEQ multiplex PCR; in TCRdb, only in-frame clones are kept and a portion is missing. There are fewer than 400,000 clones in the sample; over 55% occur only once, and under 8% lies in the top ten. The sequencing here drew on PBMCs, taken after 36 months of ibrutinib treatment. These receptor sequences come from a human donor with chronic lymphocytic leukemia. The CDR3 runs from the conserved cysteine through the conserved F or W. A D gene is named only where the DNA matches it firmly. Size is omitted from some rows. Given values are once, few, many or a class for expanded clones.

D: -
J: TRBJ1-1
size: few
V: TRBV9
DNA: TGTGCCAGCAGCGCTCACACGGGCGAGGAAGCTTTCTTT
CDR3: CASSAHTGEEAFF

D: -
J: TRBJ2-1
size: -
V: TRBV2
DNA: TGTGCCAGCAGTGAGGGCAGAAACTCCTACAATGAGCAGTTCTTC
CDR3: CASSEGRNSYNEQFF

D: -
J: TRBJ1-5
size: few
V: TRBV18
DNA: TGTGCCAGCTCACCACCAAATAGCAATCAGCCCCAGCATTTT
CDR3: CASSPPNSNQPQHF

D: -
J: TRBJ1-5
size: -
V: TRBV4-2
DNA: TGTGCCAGCAGCCAAGAGCCAGGGCTCAATCAGCCCCAGCATTTT
CDR3: CASSQEPGLNQPQHF

D: -
J: TRBJ2-6
size: -
V: TRBV28
DNA: TGTGCCAGCAGTACCACTCGAGTATCTGGGGCCAACGTCCTGACTTTC
CDR3: CASSTTRVSGANVLTF

D: -
J: TRBJ1-2
size: -
V: TRBV28
DNA: TGTGCCAGCAGTTTAAGCACAGGGCAGGATGGCTACACCTTC
CDR3: CASSLSTGQDGYTF

D: TRBD1
J: TRBJ2-2
size: -
V: TRBV4-2
DNA: TGTGCCAGCAGCCAAGAGGGGGACAGGAACACCGGGGAGCTGTTTTTT
CDR3: CASSQEGDRNTGELFF

D: -
J: TRBJ2-4
size: -
V: TRBV11-2
DNA: TGTGCCAGCAGCTTCGGGACGGCGGGATGGGCGTACTTC
CDR3: CASSFGTAGWAYF

D: TRBD1
J: TRBJ1-2
size: few
V: TRBV5-6
DNA: TGTGCCAGCAGCTTGGGCAGGGGGATCGGCTACACCTTC
CDR3: CASSLGRGIGYTF

D: -
J: TRBJ1-5
size: -
V: TRBV6-7
DNA: TGTGCCAGCAGTGTACGGGGGTATAGCAATCAGCCCCAGCATTTT
CDR3: CASSVRGYSNQPQHF

D: TRBD1
J: TRBJ2-7
size: -
V: TRBV5-6
DNA: TGTGCCAGCAGTTCCGGGACAGGGAGATACGAGCAGTACTTC
CDR3: CASSSGTGRYEQYF

D: -
J: TRBJ1-5
size: once
V: TRBV2
DNA: TGTGCCAGCAGTGAATCCTCGTATAGCAATCAGCCCCAGCATTTT
CDR3: CASSESSYSNQPQHF

D: -
J: TRBJ1-6
size: -
V: TRBV6-1
DNA: TGTGCCAGCAGTGGGGCAGGGTCTAGAATTTCACCCCTCCACTTT
CDR3: CASSGAGSRISPLHF

D: TRBD1
J: TRBJ1-6
size: -
V: TRBV11-2
DNA: TGTGCCAGCAGCTCGACAGGGGGAGTAGGTAATTCACCCCTCCACTTT
CDR3: CASSSTGGVGNSPLHF

D: TRBD2
J: TRBJ2-5
size: -
V: TRBV6-5
DNA: TGTGCCAGCGGGCGAACCGGGACTAGTGGTGAGACCCAGTACTTC
CDR3: CASGRTGTSGETQYF

D: TRBD1
J: TRBJ2-7
size: -
V: TRBV6-1
DNA: TGTGCCAGCAGAGGACAGGGGGACTACGAGCAGTACTTC
CDR3: CASRGQGDYEQYF

D: -
J: TRBJ2-7
size: -
V: TRBV4-1
DNA: TGCGCCAGCAGCCAACTGGACAGCCCAACCTACGAGCAGTACTTC
CDR3: CASSQLDSPTYEQYF

D: -
J: TRBJ2-5
size: -
V: TRBV6-5
DNA: TGTGCCAGCAGTCTGACTTGGGGGCAAGAGACCCAGTACTTC
CDR3: CASSLTWGQETQYF

D: -
J: TRBJ2-3
size: -
V: TRBV7-9
DNA: TGTGCCAGCACCCCAGGTATTGGTCGGGCGCAGTATTTT
CDR3: CASTPGIGRAQYF

D: TRBD1
J: TRBJ1-2
size: -
V: TRBV7-8
DNA: TGTGCCAGCAGCTTAGCGCTAATGACAGGGAATGACTATGGCTACACCTTC
CDR3: CASSLALMTGNDYGYTF

D: TRBD1
J: TRBJ2-6
size: -
V: TRBV6-5
DNA: TGTGCCAGCAGTTACACAGGGGCTGGGGCCAACGTCCTGACTTTC
CDR3: CASSYTGAGANVLTF

D: TRBD1
J: TRBJ1-1
size: -
V: TRBV29-1
DNA: TGCAGCGTTGGCTCGGACAGGGGAATATTCCTAACTTCTATGAACACTGAAGCTTTCTTT
CDR3: CSVGSDRGIFLTSMNTEAFF

D: -
J: TRBJ1-1
size: -
V: TRBV9
DNA: TGTGCCAGCAGCGTAGTTTGGAACACTGAAGCTTTCTTT
CDR3: CASSVVWNTEAFF

D: TRBD1
J: TRBJ1-2
size: -
V: TRBV6-6
DNA: TGTGCCAGCAGTTACGCCACAGGGGCTGGCTACACCTTC
CDR3: CASSYATGAGYTF

D: -
J: TRBJ2-5
size: -
V: TRBV5-1
DNA: TGCGCCAGCAGCGAGGGAAGGGAGACCCAGTACTTC
CDR3: CASSEGRETQYF

D: -
J: TRBJ2-1
size: few
V: TRBV7-8
DNA: TGTGCCAGCACCCCAAGCTCCTACAATGAGCAGTTCTTC
CDR3: CASTPSSYNEQFF

D: TRBD2
J: TRBJ2-3
size: -
V: TRBV18
DNA: TGTGCCAGCTCACCTAGCGGGGGCCCCACAGATACGCAGTATTTT
CDR3: CASSPSGGPTDTQYF

D: -
J: TRBJ2-7
size: -
V: TRBV27
DNA: TGTGCCAGCAGTTTATTCGCAGGAAGGGGCGAGCAGTACTTC
CDR3: CASSLFAGRGEQYF

D: TRBD1
J: TRBJ1-2
size: few
V: TRBV6-5
DNA: TGTGCCAGCAGTCCGGGACAGGGAAGCAGCGGCTACACCTTC
CDR3: CASSPGQGSSGYTF

D: TRBD2
J: TRBJ2-2
size: -
V: TRBV4-3
DNA: TGCGCCAGCAGCCAAGTAGTAGCGCTAGCGGGTAACACCGGGGAGCTGTTTTTT
CDR3: CASSQVVALAGNTGELFF

D: -
J: TRBJ1-4
size: few
V: TRBV7-6
DNA: TGTGCCAGCAGCTTGCGGTCAACTAATGAAAAACTGTTTTTT
CDR3: CASSLRSTNEKLFF

D: -
J: TRBJ1-1
size: -
V: TRBV5-6
DNA: TGTGCCAGCAGCAACCCCCATTTAGAGGCTTTCTTT
CDR3: CASSNPHLEAFF

D: -
J: TRBJ2-1
size: once
V: TRBV4-3
DNA: TGCGCCAGCAGCCAATACGGGAGTTCCCACAATGAGCAGTTCTTC
CDR3: CASSQYGSSHNEQFF

D: -
J: TRBJ2-5
size: -
V: TRBV29-1
DNA: TGCAGCGTTTCTGGACTGAGCGCGTTAGAGACCCAGTACTTC
CDR3: CSVSGLSALETQYF

D: -
J: TRBJ2-6
size: -
V: TRBV28
DNA: TGTGCCAGCAGCTTTTCCGGGGCCATCTCTGGGGCCAACGTCCTGACTTTC
CDR3: CASSFSGAISGANVLTF

D: -
J: TRBJ2-7
size: -
V: TRBV6-1
DNA: TGTGCCAGCCGAACTAGGAGCGGAACGTACGAGCAGTACTTC
CDR3: CASRTRSGTYEQYF

D: -
J: TRBJ2-1
size: -
V: TRBV7-9
DNA: TGTGCCAGCAGCCCGCGACGTAGGAATGAGCAGTTCTTC
CDR3: CASSPRRRNEQFF

D: -
J: TRBJ1-5
size: -
V: TRBV19
DNA: TGTGCCAGTGGCAGGGGTAAGAGCAATCAGCCCCAGCATTTT
CDR3: CASGRGKSNQPQHF

D: -
J: TRBJ1-1
size: -
V: TRBV7-9
DNA: TGTGCCAGCAGCCACAGGGAAGTTGAAGCTTTCTTT
CDR3: CASSHREVEAFF

D: TRBD1
J: TRBJ2-7
size: -
V: TRBV27
DNA: TGTGCCAGCAGTCCGTTGGAAACAGGGGGCTACGAGCAGTACTTC
CDR3: CASSPLETGGYEQYF

D: -
J: TRBJ2-7
size: -
V: TRBV6-4
DNA: TGTGCCAGCAGTGACTCAACAGGGAGAACCTACGAGCAGTACTTC
CDR3: CASSDSTGRTYEQYF

D: -
J: TRBJ2-7
size: -
V: TRBV11-2
DNA: TGTGCCAGCAGCTTAGTCAGGGGTCCCTACGAGCAGTACTTC
CDR3: CASSLVRGPYEQYF

D: -
J: TRBJ2-2
size: -
V: TRBV9
DNA: TGTGCCAGCACCCCCTTGCTGGCCGGGGAGCTGTTTTTT
CDR3: CASTPLLAGELFF

D: -
J: TRBJ2-5
size: -
V: TRBV29-1
DNA: TGCAGCGTTGGCAGGGAATCCTGGCAAGAGACCCAGTACTTC
CDR3: CSVGRESWQETQYF